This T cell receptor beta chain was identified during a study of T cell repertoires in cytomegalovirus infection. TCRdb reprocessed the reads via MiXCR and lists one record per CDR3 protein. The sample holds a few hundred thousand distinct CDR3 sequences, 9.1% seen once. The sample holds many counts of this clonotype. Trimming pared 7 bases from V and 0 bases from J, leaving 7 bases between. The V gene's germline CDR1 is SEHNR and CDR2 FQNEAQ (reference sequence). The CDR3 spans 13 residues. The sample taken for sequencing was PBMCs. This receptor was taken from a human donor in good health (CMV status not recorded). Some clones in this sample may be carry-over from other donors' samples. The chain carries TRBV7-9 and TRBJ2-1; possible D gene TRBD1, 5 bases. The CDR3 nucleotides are TGTGCCAGCAAAAGGGGCTCCTACAATGAGCAGTTCTTC. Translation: CASKRGSYNEQFF.